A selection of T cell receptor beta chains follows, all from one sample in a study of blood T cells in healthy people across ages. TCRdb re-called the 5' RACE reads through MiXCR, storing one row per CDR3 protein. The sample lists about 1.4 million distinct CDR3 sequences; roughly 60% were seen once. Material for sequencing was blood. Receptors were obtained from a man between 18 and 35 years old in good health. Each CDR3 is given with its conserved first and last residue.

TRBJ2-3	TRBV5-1	CASSLTPGTSSLTDTQYF
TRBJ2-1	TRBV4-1	CASSPLVDLNEQFF
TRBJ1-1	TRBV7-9	CASRLGEGEAFF
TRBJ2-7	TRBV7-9	CASRPVHSYEQYF
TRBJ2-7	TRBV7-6	CASSLALVGQLYEQYF
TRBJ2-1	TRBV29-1	CSVDRIGLRNEQFF
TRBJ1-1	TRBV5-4	CASSLRPNTEAFF
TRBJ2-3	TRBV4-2	CASSHGGRDADTQYF
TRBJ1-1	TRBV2	CASSEAGRETKNTEAFF
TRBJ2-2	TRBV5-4	CASSEVGDTGELFF
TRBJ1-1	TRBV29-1	CSVVRVVNTEAFF
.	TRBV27	CASSWGQTQYF
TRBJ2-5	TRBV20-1	CSLAGVEQYF
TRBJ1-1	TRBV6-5	CASSGRTGNTEAFF
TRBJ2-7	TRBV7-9	CASSADRPYEQYF
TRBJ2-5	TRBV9	CASSVSSQGAGETQYF
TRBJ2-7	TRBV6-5	CASSPLGGIPYEQYF
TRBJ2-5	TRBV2	CASSTTSGGAYQETQYF